This T cell receptor beta chain was found in a study of blood T cell repertoires in COVID-19. Profiling relied on immunoSEQ multiplex PCR, and the TCRdb table lists in-frame clones only, not all of them. The table has 110,000 to 150,000 clones, around 87% seen once. Germline V gene lookup returns CDR1 SGHVS and CDR2 FNYEAQ. The CDR3 sequence is 16 residues long. V lost 0 bases, J lost 4 bases, and 7 bases stayed unmatched. This clonotype was obtained from a man aged 60 to 69 who had recovered from COVID-19. The sample consisted of PBMCs or T cells enriched from blood (not recorded which). V usage is TRBV7-6 and J usage is TRBJ2-7, with TRBD2 matching 9 bases. CDR3 region: CASSLAPPGLAYEQYF. The CDR3 DNA is TGTGCCAGCAGCTTAGCCCCACCGGGACTAGCTTACGAGCAGTACTTC.